What follows are 9 T cell receptor beta chains derived from one specimen sequenced in a study of T cells in Graves' hyperthyroidism and ophthalmopathy. Authors of the study amplified TCR beta CDR3 regions from RNA transcripts. In the first-round RT-PCR of the TCR CDR3, the HTBI primer set was used. TCRdb processed the multiplex PCR reads anew with MiXCR; each CDR3 protein has one entry. The table shows approximately 330,000 distinct CDR3 sequences, with roughly an eighth occurring only once. Sample: blood. The receptors come from a woman aged 40 to 50 with Graves' ophthalmopathy.

This clonotype occurred many times. The rearrangement joins TRBV28 to TRBJ1-1; D not resolved. This CDR3 has 13 residues. Trimming took 8 bases from V and 5 from J, leaving 15 bases between them. Per the germline V gene, CDR1 is MDHEN and CDR2 is SYDVKM. CDR3: CASWFLGGTEAFF. In DNA, the CDR3 is TGTGCCAGCTGGTTCCTCGGCGGGACTGAAGCTTTCTTT. Looking up the rest from reference TRBV28 and TRBJ1-1 gives the full variable domain: DVKVTQSSRYLVKRTGEKVFLECVQDMDHENMFWYRQDPGLGLRLIYFSYDVKMKEKGDIPEGYSVSREKKERFSLILESASTNQTSMYLCASWFLGGTEAFFGQGTRLTVV.

This clonotype was observed a few times. The chain is built from TRBV20-1 and TRBJ1-1, with TRBD1 as a possible D gene (5 bases). The CDR3 has 11 amino acids. Trimming took off 6 bases at V and 13 bases at J, with 18 bases between the two ends. The V gene's germline CDR1 is DFQATT and CDR2 SNEGSKA (reference sequence). CDR3 loop: CSAPRQGLVFF. The DNA of the CDR3 is TGCAGTGCCCCCCGGCAGGGACTAGTTTTCTTT.

This clonotype has just a few counts. The V call is TRBV20-1, the J call TRBJ1-4; D not certain. Germline values: CDR1 DFQATT, CDR2 SNEGSKA (reference sequence). Trimming pared 6 bases from V and 0 bases from J, leaving 14 bases between. The CDR3 is made up of 15 amino acids. The CDR3 coding sequence is TGCAGTGCCATTGACACCTTTGCAACTAATGAAAAACTGTTTTTT. Encoded protein: CSAIDTFATNEKLFF.

At least ten counts were recorded for this clonotype. CDR3 in amino acids: CASSLLGVGNEQFF. The CDR3 DNA follows: TGTGCCAGCAGCCTGCTGGGGGTAGGAAATGAGCAGTTCTTC. V usage is TRBV11-2 and J usage is TRBJ2-1; perhaps D is TRBD1 or TRBD2 (5 bases each). V dropped 5 bases and J dropped 7 bases, with 15 bases sitting between them. This CDR3 comprises 14 residues. Germline CDR1 and CDR2: SGHAT and FQNNGV. Based on the CDR3 plus reference TRBV11-2 and TRBJ2-1, the full variable domain is EAGVAQSPRYKIIEKRQSVAFWCNPISGHATLYWYQQILGQGPKLLIQFQNNGVVDDSQLPKDRFSAERLKGVDSTLKIQPAKLEDSAVYLCASSLLGVGNEQFFGPGTRLTVL.

This clonotype was observed many times. J is TRBJ1-1 and V is TRBV15, with TRBD1 as a possible D gene (5 bases). V gave up 1 base and J gave up 8 bases, with 11 bases separating them. The CDR3 consists of 13 residues. Germline CDR1 LNHNV, CDR2 YYDKDF (reference sequence). The DNA of the CDR3 is TGTGCCACCAGCAGAGGGGAGGGGAGCGAAGCTTTCTTT. Protein: CATSRGEGSEAFF.

This clonotype has at least ten counts. The chain is built from TRBV7-2 and TRBJ2-1, with a tentative D call TRBD2 (6 bases). Germline V lookup: CDR1 SGHTA, CDR2 FQGNSA. The V gene lost 3 bases and the J gene lost 6 bases, with 15 bases spanning the gap. The CDR3 is made up of 15 amino acids. DNA for the CDR3: TGTGCCAGCAGCTTCCCCGGGAGCCCCCGCAATGAGCAGTTCTTC. The encoded protein is CASSFPGSPRNEQFF.

This clonotype occurred many times. The chain uses TRBV27 and TRBJ1-2, with 7 nucleotides matching TRBD1. The trim removed 2 bases at V and 4 bases at J, leaving 7 bases unmatched. CDR3 length: 15 amino acids. Per germline, CDR1 MNHEY and CDR2 SMNVEV (reference sequence). The CDR3 nucleotides are TGTGCCAGCAGTTTACGGGGGGACAGATCCTATGGCTACACCTTC. Residues: CASSLRGDRSYGYTF.

This clonotype was picked up a small number of times. The chain joins TRBV7-6 to TRBJ1-3; perhaps TRBD1 as D (6 bases). Germline lookup yields CDR1 SGHVS and CDR2 FNYEAQ. Trimming stripped 1 base from V and 6 bases from J, with 13 bases between. This CDR3 contains 15 residues. CDR3 residues: CASSLGTAISNTIYF. CDR3 nucleotides: TGTGCCAGCAGCTTAGGGACAGCGATTTCAAACACCATATATTTT.

This clonotype showed up many times. The chain joins TRBV7-2 to TRBJ2-1, with unresolved D. Germline V gives CDR1 SGHTA, CDR2 FQGNSA. The CDR3 runs 11 residues. Deletions cut 5 bases from V and 11 bases from J, with 10 bases between. The CDR3 bases are TGTGCCAGCAGCCGCTCAACTCAGCAGTTCTTC. Translating gives CASSRSTQQFF.